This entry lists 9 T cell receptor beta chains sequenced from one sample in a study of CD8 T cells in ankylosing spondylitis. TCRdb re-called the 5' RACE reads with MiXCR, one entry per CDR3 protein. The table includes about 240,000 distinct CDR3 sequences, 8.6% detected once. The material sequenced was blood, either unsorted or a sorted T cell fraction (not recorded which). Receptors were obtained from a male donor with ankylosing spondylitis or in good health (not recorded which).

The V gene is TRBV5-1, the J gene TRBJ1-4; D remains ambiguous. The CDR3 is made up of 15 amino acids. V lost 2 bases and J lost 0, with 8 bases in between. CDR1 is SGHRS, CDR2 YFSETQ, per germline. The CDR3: CASSFNAATNEKLFF. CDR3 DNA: TGCGCCAGCAGCTTTAACGCTGCAACTAATGAAAAACTGTTTTTT.

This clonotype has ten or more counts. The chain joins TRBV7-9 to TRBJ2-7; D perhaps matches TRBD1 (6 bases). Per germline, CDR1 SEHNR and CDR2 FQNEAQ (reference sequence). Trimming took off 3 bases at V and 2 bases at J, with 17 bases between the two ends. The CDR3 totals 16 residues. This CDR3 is CASSFVEAGDPYEQYF. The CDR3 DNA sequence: TGTGCCAGCAGCTTTGTGGAGGCAGGGGATCCCTACGAGCAGTACTTC.

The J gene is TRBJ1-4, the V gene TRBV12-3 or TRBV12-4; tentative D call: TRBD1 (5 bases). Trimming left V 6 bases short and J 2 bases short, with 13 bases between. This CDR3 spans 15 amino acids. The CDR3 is CASSIGTVTNEKLFF. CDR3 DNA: TGTGCCAGCAGCATTGGGACGGTTACTAATGAAAAACTGTTTTTT.

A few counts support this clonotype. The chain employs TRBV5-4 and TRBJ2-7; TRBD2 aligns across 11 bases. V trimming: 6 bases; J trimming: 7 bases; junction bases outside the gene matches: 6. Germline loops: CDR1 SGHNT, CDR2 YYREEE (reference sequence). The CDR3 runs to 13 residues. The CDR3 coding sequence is TGTGCCAGCACGGCTAGCGGGGGGCGGGAGCAGTACTTC. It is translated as CASTASGGREQYF.

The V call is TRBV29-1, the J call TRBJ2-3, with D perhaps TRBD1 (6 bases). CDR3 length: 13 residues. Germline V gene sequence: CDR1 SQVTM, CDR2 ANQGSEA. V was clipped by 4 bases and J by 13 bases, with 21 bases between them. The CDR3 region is CSVGPQNRAAEYF. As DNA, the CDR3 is TGCAGCGTTGGGCCCCAAAACAGGGCGGCGGAGTATTTT.

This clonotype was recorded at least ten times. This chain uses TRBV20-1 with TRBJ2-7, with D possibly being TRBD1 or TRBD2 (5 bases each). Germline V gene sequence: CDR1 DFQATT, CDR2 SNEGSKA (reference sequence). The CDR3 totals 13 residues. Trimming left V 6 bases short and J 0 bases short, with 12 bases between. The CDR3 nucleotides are TGCAGTGCGACCCGGGACGACTCCTACGAGCAGTACTTC. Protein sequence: CSATRDDSYEQYF.

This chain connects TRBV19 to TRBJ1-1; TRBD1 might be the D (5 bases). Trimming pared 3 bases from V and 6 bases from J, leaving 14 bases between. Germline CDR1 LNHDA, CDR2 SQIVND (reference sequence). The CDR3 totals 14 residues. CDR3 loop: CASSIVRAAAEAFF. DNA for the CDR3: TGTGCCAGTAGTATCGTCAGGGCTGCGGCTGAAGCTTTCTTT.

The CDR3 DNA sequence: TGTGCCAGCAGCTTAGGGGGGCCGGTCCACTTT. This gives the protein CASSLGGPVHF. The rearrangement joins TRBV7-2 to TRBJ1-6; D might be TRBD1 (6 bases). Trimming left V 1 base short and J 17 bases short, with 9 bases between. The CDR3 is made up of 11 amino acids. Looked up from germline, CDR1 is SGHTA and CDR2 is FQGNSA.

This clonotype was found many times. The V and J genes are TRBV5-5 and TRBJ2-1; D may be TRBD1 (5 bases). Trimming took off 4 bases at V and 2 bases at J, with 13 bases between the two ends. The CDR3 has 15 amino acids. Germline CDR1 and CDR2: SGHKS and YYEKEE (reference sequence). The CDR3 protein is CASSEILGAYNEQFF. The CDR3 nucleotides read TGTGCCAGCAGCGAGATCCTAGGGGCCTACAATGAGCAGTTCTTC.